The 10 T cell receptor beta chains given below trace back to one sample, sequenced in a study of shared clonotypes between healthy human individuals. Generated by immunoSEQ multiplex PCR, the TCRdb table keeps only in-frame clones and is missing some. The sample consists of around 1.6 million clones, approximately 98% of them appearing once. The sequenced material came from naive CD4+ T cells sorted from blood. Stated subset: CD45RA+ positively selected. The receptors stem from a man aged 25-45 years in good health.

This chain connects TRBV19 to TRBJ1-3; D is uncertain. Trimming shortened V by 4 bases and J by 0 bases, and 7 bases separated the two germline ends. Germline V gene sequence: CDR1 LNHDA, CDR2 SQIVND (reference sequence). The CDR3 sequence is 14 residues long. CDR3 residues: CASSSTYSGNTIYF. CDR3 coding DNA: TGTGCCAGTAGTAGCACATACTCTGGAAACACCATATATTTT.

This chain uses TRBV5-1 with TRBJ1-3; 9 positions agree with TRBD1. CDR3 length equals 18 residues. Germline assignment: CDR1 SGHRS and CDR2 YFSETQ. The V gene end was trimmed by 0 bases and the J gene end by 1 base; junction bases not matched to a gene: 8. CDR3 sequence: CASSLVTGGFSSGNTIYF. The CDR3 DNA is TGCGCCAGCAGCTTGGTTACAGGGGGCTTTTCTTCTGGAAACACCATATATTTT.

This chain joins TRBV11-1 and TRBJ2-5; 8 bases align to TRBD2. CDR1 and CDR2 from the germline V gene are SGHAT and FQDESV (reference sequence). V lost 5 bases, J lost 3 bases, and 11 bases stayed unmatched. This CDR3 comprises 16 residues. In nucleotides, the CDR3 is TGTGCCAGCAGCCCCCGGGGGGGTAGGATAGAAGAGACCCAGTACTTC. It is translated as CASSPRGGRIEETQYF.

The chain recombines TRBV28 with TRBJ2-1; 9 bases agree with TRBD1. Per germline, CDR1 MDHEN and CDR2 SYDVKM. This CDR3 has 17 residues. V gave up 3 bases and J gave up 7 bases; unmatched junction bases: 13. This CDR3 is CASSFITLGTGSNEQFF. CDR3 nucleotide sequence: TGTGCCAGCAGTTTTATTACTCTTGGGACAGGGTCGAATGAGCAGTTCTTC.

The CDR3 nucleotides are TGTGCCAGCAGCGTCAGGGACAGCCCCTATGGCTACACCTTC. Its protein product is CASSVRDSPYGYTF. The chain has TRBV9 and TRBJ1-2, with TRBD1 identical over 7 bases. Germline V gives CDR1 SGDLS, CDR2 YYNGEE. The J segment lost 4 bases and the V segment lost 2 bases, leaving 5 bases of the junction unmatched. The CDR3 consists of 14 residues.

The chain has TRBV5-4 and TRBJ2-7, with D possibly being TRBD1 or TRBD2 (8 bases each). V was pared by 4 bases and J by 7 bases, with 21 bases between. The CDR3 contains 15 residues. Germline values: CDR1 SGHNT, CDR2 YYREEE (reference sequence). The CDR3 DNA is TGTGCCAGCAGCGAGCGGACAGGGACTAGTTGGGAGCAGTACTTC. This gives the protein CASSERTGTSWEQYF.

The chain joins TRBV21-1 to TRBJ2-7; the table's D call TRBD1 went unverified against the DNA. TRBV21-1 is recorded as a pseudogene. This CDR3 is 14 amino acids long. Written as DNA, the CDR3 is TGTGCCAGCAGCAAAAGCGGGACAGGTTACGAGCAGTACTTC. It encodes CASSKSGTGYEQYF.

This chain connects TRBV2 to TRBJ2-7, with 10 bases lining up with TRBD1. Germline V gene sequence: CDR1 SNHLY, CDR2 FYNNEI. CDR3 length equals 15 residues. V dropped 6 bases and J dropped 3; count of bases not matched to a gene: 8. CDR3: CASRQRDRGYYEQYF. The DNA for the CDR3 is TGTGCCAGCAGACAACGGGACAGGGGTTACTACGAGCAGTACTTC.

The chain couples TRBV30 to TRBJ1-5; TRBD1 is a possible D gene (6 bases). This CDR3 comprises 13 residues. The germline CDR1 and CDR2 sequences are GTSNPN and SVGIG (reference sequence). Trimming cost V 0 bases and J 5 bases, with 8 bases left between them. The CDR3 DNA reads TGTGCCTGGAGTGTAAAGGGGGATCAGCCCCAGCATTTT. Translated, it gives CAWSVKGDQPQHF.

The V gene is TRBV23-1, the J gene TRBJ1-1, with D hard to call. Being an ORF, TRBV23-1 has a function that is uncertain. The V end was cut by 2 bases, the J end by 1 base, with 14 bases between. The CDR3 is made up of 16 amino acids. CDR3 nucleotide sequence: TGCGCCAGCAGTCAAGCGAGGGAACTTGAGAACACTGAAGCTTTCTTT. The encoded protein is CASSQARELENTEAFF.